This T cell receptor (beta chain) comes out of a study of OX40 agonist ivuxolimab in advanced cancers. This CDR3 region has 16 residues. V shed 3 bases and J shed 2 bases, with 15 bases lying between them. Germline lookup yields CDR1 LNHDA and CDR2 SQIVND (reference sequence). Sequencing was performed with immunoSEQ multiplex PCR; in TCRdb, only in-frame clones are kept and a portion is missing. This sample has 100,000 or so clones, with more than 85% found just once. This clone was seen more than once but under ten times. Its antigen is as yet unknown. Study-level findings and limits: Among the lowest peripheral clonal expansion occurred in 0.1-3.0 mg/kg partial responders.

The TCR comes from an adult with an advanced solid tumor such as melanoma, head and neck, liver or kidney cancer. This chain uses TRBV19 with TRBJ2-3; TRBD2 might be the D (6 bases). The sequenced sample was CD4+ or CD8+ T cells sorted from blood, obtained in a trial of the OX40 agonist ivuxolimab. This chain's CDR3 is CASSIGMGGTTDTQYF. The CDR3 coding sequence is TGTGCCAGTAGTATTGGTATGGGGGGAACCACAGATACGCAGTATTTT.